The 19 T cell receptor beta chains given below trace back to one sample, sequenced in a study of T cell repertoires in cytomegalovirus infection. The antigens these receptors bind are not known. TCRdb itself ran the reads through MiXCR, one entry per CDR3 protein. The sample lists a few hundred thousand distinct CDR3 sequences; under 35% were seen once. Sequenced material: cultured PBMCs, taken from culture after CMV antigen stimulation. The receptors shown here come from a human donor in good health (CMV status not recorded). Some clones in this sample may be carry-over from other donors' samples.

This clonotype appeared a few times. The chain links TRBV7-6 to TRBJ2-7; perhaps TRBD1 as D (6 bases). V was cut by 6 bases and J by 0 bases, with 15 bases left in between. CDR1 is SGHVS, CDR2 FNYEAQ, per germline. This CDR3 spans 15 amino acids. CDR3 region: CASSLGHGSSYEQYF. CDR3 bases: TGTGCCAGCAGTTTGGGACACGGTAGCTCCTACGAGCAGTACTTC.

Only a few counts were recorded for this clonotype. The genes are TRBV2 and TRBJ1-1, with TRBD1 as a possible D gene (5 bases). Germline V gene data show CDR1 as SNHLY and CDR2 as FYNNEI. Trimming removed 5 bases from V and 5 bases from J, with 12 bases in between. The CDR3 extends over 13 amino acids. The CDR3 spells CASSPPGQTEAFF. CDR3 DNA: TGTGCCAGCAGTCCGCCTGGACAAACTGAAGCTTTCTTT.

This clonotype came up many times. The chain has TRBV7-8 and TRBJ1-2, with D maybe TRBD1 (5 bases). This CDR3 has 14 amino acids. V dropped 1 base and J dropped 8 bases, with 14 bases sitting between them. Germline CDR1 reads SGHVS; CDR2 reads FQNEAQ. DNA of the CDR3: TGTGCCAGCAGCTTAGGTGCCGCTCGGGGCGGCTACACCTTC. Translated, it gives CASSLGAARGGYTF.

The V and J genes are TRBV6-8 and TRBJ2-7, with a tentative D call TRBD1 (5 bases). Germline V gives CDR1 MNHGY, CDR2 SAAAGT. This CDR3 contains 14 residues. The CDR3 spells CAQGGDSSSYEQYF. CDR3 DNA: TGTGCTCAGGGCGGAGATTCCTCCTCCTACGAGCAGTACTTC.

This clonotype occurred a few times. This sequence joins TRBV2 and TRBJ1-5; no clear D. The CDR3 contains 15 residues. Germline assignment: CDR1 SNHLY and CDR2 FYNNEI. Trimming cost V 3 bases and J 2 bases, with 11 bases left between them. The DNA for the CDR3 is TGTGCCAGCAGTGACAACAGTGGACGCAATCAGCCCCAGCATTTT. Translated, it gives CASSDNSGRNQPQHF.

This clonotype has a handful of counts. J is TRBJ2-5 and V is TRBV7-2; 7 positions match TRBD1. The CDR3 sequence is 18 residues long. Trimming at V came to 0 bases and at J to 2 bases, leaving 12 bases not matched to a gene. The germline V gene has CDR1 SGHTA and CDR2 FQGNSA. The CDR3 loop reads CASSLAQGNLVGQETQYF. The CDR3 DNA sequence: TGTGCCAGCAGCTTAGCACAGGGGAATTTGGTAGGACAAGAGACCCAGTACTTC. Full variable domain (remainder filled in from reference TRBV7-2 and TRBJ2-5): GAGVSQSPSNKVTEKGKDVELRCDPISGHTALYWYRQSLGQGLEFLIYFQGNSAPDKSGLPSDRFSAERTGGSVSTLTIQRTQQEDSAVYLCASSLAQGNLVGQETQYFGPGTRLLVL.

The chain recombines TRBV6-5 with TRBJ1-2, with 10 bases matching TRBD1. The CDR3 runs 14 residues. CDR1 MNHEY and CDR2 SVGAGI come from the germline V gene. V lost 0 bases to trimming and J lost 10 bases; unmatched junction nucleotides: 5. The DNA for the CDR3 is TGTGCCAGCAGTTACTCGGGGACAGGGGAATCCTACACCTTC. It specifies CASSYSGTGESYTF.

The chain uses TRBV7-8 and TRBJ2-3, with TRBD2 matching 13 bases. Per the germline V gene, CDR1 is SGHVS and CDR2 is FQNEAQ. V trimming: 5 bases; J trimming: 7 bases; junction bases outside the gene matches: 12. The CDR3 covers 17 residues. This CDR3 reads CASSQLAGGPRGYTQYF. CDR3 bases: TGTGCCAGCAGCCAACTAGCGGGAGGGCCGAGGGGATATACGCAGTATTTT.

This clonotype appeared a few times. J is TRBJ2-3 and V is TRBV7-9, with D possibly TRBD2 on 6 matching bases. V dropped 6 bases and J dropped 6 bases, with 10 bases sitting between them. CDR3 length equals 12 residues. The germline V gene has CDR1 SEHNR and CDR2 FQNEAQ (reference sequence). CDR3 region: CASSFSGDTQYF. The CDR3 DNA sequence: TGTGCCAGCAGTTTTAGCGGTGATACGCAGTATTTT.

This rearrangement joins TRBV14 to TRBJ2-3; D unclear. V lost 2 bases and J 6 bases, leaving 12 bases between the germline ends. The CDR3 totals 14 residues. Germline CDR1 reads SGHDN; CDR2 reads FVKESK. The chain's CDR3 is CASSQSSLYDTQYF. CDR3 nucleotide sequence: TGTGCCAGCAGCCAATCGTCTCTATACGATACGCAGTATTTT.

The chain carries TRBV20-1 and TRBJ2-5, with 7 positions matching TRBD1. This CDR3 has 14 amino acids. V shed 6 bases and J 4 bases; nucleotides not matched to a gene: 11. Germline V CDR1 and CDR2: DFQATT, SNEGSKA (reference sequence). In DNA form, the CDR3 reads TGCAGTGCGTCGGAAGGGACAGTCCGAGAGACCCAGTACTTC. It codes for CSASEGTVRETQYF.

The genes are TRBV9 and TRBJ2-4; D possibly corresponds to TRBD1 (6 bases). V lost 4 bases, J lost 6 bases, and 20 bases lay in between. Germline assignment: CDR1 SGDLS and CDR2 YYNGEE. This CDR3 has 16 amino acids. CDR3: CASSPPGHGRGNIQYF. The CDR3 nucleotides read TGTGCCAGCAGCCCCCCGGGACACGGACGCGGAAACATTCAGTACTTC.

The gene calls are TRBV18 and TRBJ1-6; 9 nucleotides match TRBD1. The CDR3 sequence is 16 residues long. CDR1 KGHSH and CDR2 LQKENI come from the germline V gene. V lost 3 bases, J lost 7 bases, and 7 bases stayed unmatched. CDR3 loop: CASSPGLGQGNSPLHF. The CDR3 DNA sequence: TGTGCCAGCTCACCTGGTTTGGGACAGGGAAATTCACCCCTCCACTTT.

There are a few counts of this clonotype. V is TRBV7-9 and J is TRBJ2-1; TRBD2 is a possible D gene (6 bases). CDR1 is SEHNR and CDR2 is FQNEAQ in the germline V gene (reference sequence). Trimming took 5 bases from V and 10 from J, leaving 18 bases between them. This CDR3 is 14 amino acids long. CDR3 amino acids: CASSLSLASDEQFF. In DNA form, the CDR3 reads TGTGCCAGCAGCCTTTCGCTAGCTAGCGACGAGCAGTTCTTC. Drawing the rest from reference TRBV7-9 and TRBJ2-1, the complete variable domain is DTGVSQNPRHKITKRGQNVTFRCDPISEHNRLYWYRQTLGQGPEFLTYFQNEAQLEKSRLLSDRFSAERPKGSFSTLEIQRTEQGDSAMYLCASSLSLASDEQFFGPGTRLTVL.

This clonotype has more than one count but fewer than ten. The chain has TRBV7-6 and TRBJ1-6; 11 nucleotides line up with TRBD1. With 5 bases clipped from V and 9 bases from J, the junction kept 12 bases outside the gene matches. The length of the CDR3 is 17 residues. Germline CDR1 is SGHVS and CDR2 is FNYEAQ. In DNA, the CDR3 is TGTGCCAGCAGCCCCCAAGGACAGGGGGCGACTCGTTCACCCCTCCACTTT. Translated, it gives CASSPQGQGATRSPLHF.

The chain carries TRBV6-5 and TRBJ2-5; D not certain. The CDR3 runs to 13 residues. The V and J ends lost 5 bases and 7 bases respectively, with 14 bases between them. Germline loops: CDR1 MNHEY, CDR2 SVGAGI. The CDR3, as DNA: TGTGCCAGCAGTCTAACCGCGCCAGGGACCCAGTACTTC. It specifies CASSLTAPGTQYF.

In this sample, this clonotype turned up a few times. The chain employs TRBV19 and TRBJ2-5; D gene ambiguous. V was clipped by 3 bases and J by 1 base, with 6 bases between them. The germline gives CDR1 LNHDA, CDR2 SQIVND (reference sequence). The CDR3 has 13 amino acids. Here the CDR3 DNA reads TGTGCCAGTAGTATCGCTACCCAAGAGACCCAGTACTTC. This translates into CASSIATQETQYF. Full variable domain (missing parts from reference TRBV19 and TRBJ2-5): DGGITQSPKYLFRKEGQNVTLSCEQNLNHDAMYWYRQDPGQGLRLIYYSQIVNDFQKGDIAEGYSVSREKKESFPLTVTSAQKNPTAFYLCASSIATQETQYFGPGTRLLVL.

This clonotype was seen only a few times. This sequence joins TRBV5-1 and TRBJ2-3; D is unclear. CDR1 and CDR2 (germline): SGHRS, YFSETQ. Trimming removed 0 bases from V and 3 bases from J, with 11 bases in between. This CDR3 has 15 residues. The DNA of the CDR3 is TGCGCCAGCAGCTTGGATGGGGATGGGACAGATACGCAGTATTTT. Protein: CASSLDGDGTDTQYF.

The V gene is TRBV5-4, the J gene TRBJ1-2; TRBD1 matches 10 bases. CDR1 is SGHNT and CDR2 is YYREEE in the germline V gene (reference sequence). The CDR3 contains 15 residues. V shed 3 bases, J shed 3 bases, and the junction held 5 bases outside the gene matches. Written as DNA, the CDR3 is TGTGCCAGCAGCTCTGGGACAGGGGCGGACTATGGCTACACCTTC. The encoded protein is CASSSGTGADYGYTF.